What follows are 17 T cell receptor beta chains derived from one specimen sequenced in a study of breast tumors, draining lymph nodes, adjacent tissues. MiXCR, run by TCRdb on the multiplex PCR reads, gives a single entry per CDR3 protein. The table records some 14,000 distinct CDR3 sequences, about 62% of them present only once. Specimen: tumor-adjacent breast tissue. Source of these receptors: a female donor with breast cancer. Some clones in this sample may be carry-over from other donors' samples.

Remarks on this clonotype: A junction end diverges from the germline sequence, so it may reflect a read error. V and J are TRBV10-2 and TRBJ2-7; D may be TRBD2 (7 bases). This CDR3 has 14 amino acids. Germline V gene lookup returns CDR1 WSHSY and CDR2 SAAADI. CDR3 residues: CASSEGGGGTNRTF. DNA of the CDR3: TGCGCCAGCAGTGAAGGGGGGGGCGGGACCAACAGGACTTTC.

V gene TRBV20-1 combines with J gene TRBJ2-2, with 7 bases fitting TRBD1. Germline values: CDR1 DFQATT, CDR2 SNEGSKA (reference sequence). V was clipped by 4 bases and J by 5 bases; unmatched bases: 10. CDR3 length: 15 amino acids. DNA for the CDR3: TGCAGTGCTATTTCCCACAGGGGATTTACCGGGGAGCTGTTTTTT. It specifies CSAISHRGFTGELFF.

V is TRBV14 and J is TRBJ1-2; 9 bases line up with TRBD1. V was pared by 1 base and J by 3 bases, with 0 bases of the junction left unmatched. The V gene's germline CDR1 is SGHDN and CDR2 FVKESK. The CDR3 has 14 amino acids. Here the CDR3 DNA reads TGTGCCAGCAGCCAAGGACAGGGGGACTATGGCTACACCTTC. Encoded protein: CASSQGQGDYGYTF. Filled out from reference TRBV14 and TRBJ1-2, the complete variable domain reads EAGVTQFPSHSVIEKGQTVTLRCDPISGHDNLYWYRRVMGKEIKFLLHFVKESKQDESGMPNNRFLAERTGGTYSTLKVQPAELEDSGVYFCASSQGQGDYGYTFGSGTRLTVV.

The V and J genes are TRBV25-1 and TRBJ2-1; D possibly corresponds to TRBD2 (5 bases). Germline V gene data show CDR1 as MGHDK and CDR2 as SYGVNS. The CDR3 has 13 residues. V was trimmed by 1 base and J by 10 bases, leaving 11 bases between them. CDR3 nucleotides: TGTGCCAGCAGTGAATCGGGAACCTGGGAGCAGTTCTTC. This codes for CASSESGTWEQFF. The variable domain in full, completed from reference TRBV25-1 and TRBJ2-1, reads EADIYQTPRYLVIGTGKKITLECSQTMGHDKMYWYQQDPGMELHLIHYSYGVNSTEKGDLSSESTVSRIRTEHFPLTLESARPSHTSQYLCASSESGTWEQFFGPGTRLTVL.

The chain has TRBV2 and TRBJ1-6; possibly TRBD1 for D (5 bases). The CDR3 length is 15 residues. The germline gives CDR1 SNHLY, CDR2 FYNNEI. V was clipped by 6 bases and J by 0 bases, with 9 bases between them. The CDR3 region has the DNA TGTGCCAGCAGGGCTGACAGCTCCTATAATTCACCCCTCCACTTT. Translating it yields CASRADSSYNSPLHF.

The CDR3 reads CSARDAAGATGELFF. CDR3 DNA: TGCAGTGCTAGAGACGCAGCGGGTGCGACCGGGGAGCTGTTTTTT. This chain joins TRBV20-1 and TRBJ2-2; possible D gene TRBD2, 6 bases. This CDR3 has 15 amino acids. Germline assignment: CDR1 DFQATT and CDR2 SNEGSKA (reference sequence). V lost 0 bases and J 5 bases, leaving 13 bases between the germline ends.

The chain uses TRBV7-3 and TRBJ2-1; 10 nucleotides line up with TRBD2. J lost 11 bases, V lost 5 bases, and 6 bases had no gene match. The CDR3 contains 13 residues. The germline CDR1 and CDR2 sequences are SGHTA and FQGTGA. The CDR3 spells CASSLAGANKQFF. CDR3 DNA: TGTGCCAGCAGCCTAGCGGGAGCTAATAAGCAGTTCTTC.

This clonotype was seen repeatedly, ten times or more. V and J are TRBV18 and TRBJ2-1, with D tentatively TRBD2 (5 bases). CDR3 length: 15 amino acids. Trimming cost V 0 bases and J 8 bases, with 14 bases left between them. Per the germline V gene, CDR1 is KGHSH and CDR2 is LQKENI. The CDR3 region has the DNA TGTGCCAGCTCACCACCCGCTAGCACGGGTGATGAGCAGTTCTTC. It yields the protein CASSPPASTGDEQFF.

This chain connects TRBV7-2 to TRBJ2-3; no firm D call. V was cut by 1 base and J by 3 bases, with 8 bases left in between. CDR3 length: 14 amino acids. Germline CDR1 is SGHTA and CDR2 is FQGNSA. As DNA, the CDR3 is TGTGCCAGCAGCTTAGGGTGGGTAACAGATACGCAGTATTTT. It encodes CASSLGWVTDTQYF.

This clonotype appeared once. This may come from a read error, since a much larger clone is one base off. The chain carries TRBV29-1 and TRBJ2-1; D ambiguous. CDR1 and CDR2 (germline): SQVTM, ANQGSEA. The CDR3 covers 14 residues. The CDR3 loop reads CGVEGSTVLGEQFF. The CDR3 DNA is TGCGGCGTTGAAGGCTCCACTGTCCTTGGTGAGCAGTTCTTC.

This clonotype was counted between two and nine times. This chain uses TRBV7-9 with TRBJ2-7; 11 bases are shared with TRBD2. Germline V CDR1 and CDR2: SEHNR, FQNEAQ (reference sequence). After removal of 3 bases from V and 3 bases from J, the junction contained 7 bases not matched to a gene. CDR3 size: 16 residues. CDR3 coding DNA: TGTGCCAGCAGCTTGCCGACTAGCGGGACTCTCTACGAGCAGTACTTC. It encodes CASSLPTSGTLYEQYF.

By sample fraction, this clonotype is medium-sized (0.01 to 0.1%). V gene TRBV15 combines with J gene TRBJ2-1; TRBD2 agrees at 8 bases. J lost 1 base, V lost 3 bases, and 5 bases had no gene match. The CDR3 is made up of 16 amino acids. The V gene's germline CDR1 is LNHNV and CDR2 YYDKDF (reference sequence). Here the CDR3 reads CATSSFTGGSYNEQFF. For the CDR3, the DNA is TGTGCCACCAGCAGCTTCACGGGGGGGTCCTACAATGAGCAGTTCTTC.

The V call is TRBV7-9, the J call TRBJ2-7; D gene unclear. The germline V gene encodes CDR1 SEHNR and CDR2 FQNEAQ (reference sequence). V dropped 5 bases and J dropped 5 bases, with 10 bases sitting between them. This CDR3 region has 12 residues. The CDR3 bases are TGTGCCAGCAGCCAAGGTACTCACGAGCAGTACTTC. Translation gives CASSQGTHEQYF.

This clonotype came up many times. CDR3: CASSLGLAGDHEQFF. CDR3 nucleotides: TGTGCCAGCAGCTTAGGTCTAGCGGGAGATCATGAGCAGTTCTTC. The gene calls are TRBV7-6 and TRBJ2-1; 10 bases are a match to TRBD2. CDR3 size: 15 residues. V lost 1 base, J lost 8 bases, and 5 bases stayed unmatched. Germline V lookup: CDR1 SGHVS, CDR2 FNYEAQ. Supplemented by reference TRBV7-6 and TRBJ2-1, the full variable domain reads GAGVSQSPRYKVTKRGQDVALRCDPISGHVSLYWYRQALGQGPEFLTYFNYEAQQDKSGLPNDRFSAERPEGSISTLTIQRTEQRDSAMYRCASSLGLAGDHEQFFGPGTRLTVL.

This chain links TRBV10-3 with TRBJ2-2; 9 nucleotides agree with TRBD1. The CDR3 sequence is 15 residues long. Germline V gene data show CDR1 as ENHRY and CDR2 as SYGVKD. The junction had 10 bases not matched to a gene; V was cut back by 7 bases and J by 7 bases. CDR3 DNA sequence: TGTGCCATCATGACCGGGACAGGGATGTACGGGGAGCTGTTTTTT. Residues: CAIMTGTGMYGELFF.

The gene calls are TRBV30 and TRBJ1-5; 8 bases agree with TRBD1. The V gene's germline CDR1 is GTSNPN and CDR2 SVGIG (reference sequence). V was clipped by 3 bases and J by 4 bases; unmatched bases: 5. The CDR3 has 14 amino acids. The CDR3 DNA reads as TGTGCCTGGAGCCGAACAGGGGGGAATCAGCCCCAGCATTTT. Translating it yields CAWSRTGGNQPQHF.

The CDR3 DNA is TGTGCCAGTAGTAGGACTACCGTGGGAGAGCAGTTCTTC. This gives the protein CASSRTTVGEQFF. The chain employs TRBV19 and TRBJ2-1; a possible D gene is TRBD2 (6 bases). Trimming shortened V by 4 bases and J by 10 bases, and 14 bases separated the two germline ends. Germline CDR1 is LNHDA and CDR2 is SQIVND (reference sequence). The CDR3 loop spans 13 amino acids.